Presented here are 30 T cell receptor beta chains from one specimen sequenced in a study of T cell responses to AZD1222 COVID-19 vaccine. Measured with immunoSEQ multiplex PCR; TCRdb has only the in-frame clones, and not every one. This table has approximately 210,000 clones, approximately 93% appearing once. The specimen was peripheral blood, collected 28 days after the second AZD1222 dose. The receptor source for this set is an adult who received the AZD1222 COVID-19 vaccine.

CDR3 nucleotide sequence: TGTGCCAGTAGTATAGCGGGGGACACCGGGGAGCTGTTTTTT. This encodes CASSIAGDTGELFF. This chain joins TRBV19 and TRBJ2-2, with a tentative D call TRBD2 (6 bases). Germline CDR1 reads LNHDA; CDR2 reads SQIVND (reference sequence). V lost 1 base to trimming and J lost 3 bases, with 6 bases between them. The CDR3 is made up of 14 amino acids. Full variable domain (remainder filled in from reference TRBV19 and TRBJ2-2): DGGITQSPKYLFRKEGQNVTLSCEQNLNHDAMYWYRQDPGQGLRLIYYSQIVNDFQKGDIAEGYSVSREKKESFPLTVTSAQKNPTAFYLCASSIAGDTGELFFGEGSRLTVL.

The chain carries TRBV5-1 and TRBJ2-7, with 8 bases matching TRBD2. Trimming removed 2 bases from V and 3 bases from J; junction bases left unmatched: 19. Germline assignment: CDR1 SGHRS and CDR2 YFSETQ. The CDR3 covers 19 residues. The chain's CDR3 is CASSLKGHGAAGVVYEQYF. The CDR3 DNA follows: TGCGCCAGCAGCTTAAAGGGGCATGGGGCAGCGGGAGTTGTCTACGAGCAGTACTTC.

The chain has TRBV25-1 and TRBJ1-5; D is ambiguous. This CDR3 spans 15 amino acids. Trimming removed 5 bases from V and 1 base from J, with 12 bases in between. CDR1 is MGHDK, CDR2 SYGVNS, per germline. CDR3 residues: CASSQGGGSNQPQHF. The CDR3 nucleotides are TGTGCCAGCAGTCAAGGCGGTGGGAGCAATCAGCCCCAGCATTTT.

The chain uses TRBV28 and TRBJ1-2; perhaps TRBD1 as D (6 bases). CDR1 is MDHEN, CDR2 SYDVKM, per germline. CDR3 length equals 14 residues. The germline V and J ends were trimmed by 5 bases and 4 bases, with 14 bases remaining between them. This chain's CDR3 is CASSTPGQRYGYTF. The CDR3 DNA sequence: TGTGCCAGCAGTACTCCTGGACAGCGCTATGGCTACACCTTC.

The V call is TRBV11-3, the J call TRBJ2-5; either TRBD1 or TRBD2 may fit D (7 bases each). Trimming took 5 bases from V and 5 from J, leaving 21 bases between them. Germline V gene lookup returns CDR1 SGHNT and CDR2 YENEEA. The CDR3 length is 16 residues. The CDR3, as DNA: TGTGCCAGCAGCCTAAGGGGAGGGGGCGCGGAGGAGACCCAGTACTTC. This codes for CASSLRGGGAEETQYF.

V usage is TRBV28 and J usage is TRBJ1-3; weak D call: TRBD1 (5 bases). This CDR3 spans 15 amino acids. Germline values: CDR1 MDHEN, CDR2 SYDVKM. V dropped 2 bases and J dropped 0 bases, with 8 bases sitting between them. CDR3 in DNA: TGTGCCAGCAGTTTAAAGGGGCTCTCTGGAAACACCATATATTTT. Protein: CASSLKGLSGNTIYF.

The chain combines TRBV6-5 with TRBJ1-6, with D perhaps TRBD1 (5 bases). The CDR3 extends over 15 amino acids. Trimming cost V 5 bases and J 10 bases, with 18 bases left between them. Germline-derived CDR1 and CDR2 are MNHEY and SVGAGI. The CDR3 region is CASSPGRGDRSPLHF. In DNA, the CDR3 is TGTGCCAGCAGTCCGGGACGGGGGGATCGATCACCCCTCCACTTT.

The CDR3 DNA sequence: TGTGCCAGCAGTCCTATTGAGGGAATACGACAGGGGAGTCAGCCCCAGCATTTT. Translation gives CASSPIEGIRQGSQPQHF. The chain couples TRBV28 to TRBJ1-5; 8 bases map to TRBD1. The CDR3 runs to 18 residues. V was clipped by 5 bases and J by 6 bases; unmatched bases: 18. Germline V gene data show CDR1 as MDHEN and CDR2 as SYDVKM. Using reference TRBV28 and TRBJ1-5 for the parts outside the CDR3, the full variable domain is DVKVTQSSRYLVKRTGEKVFLECVQDMDHENMFWYRQDPGLGLRLIYFSYDVKMKEKGDIPEGYSVSREKKERFSLILESASTNQTSMYLCASSPIEGIRQGSQPQHFGDGTRLSIL.

The chain uses TRBV5-4 and TRBJ2-4; weak D call: TRBD1 (7 bases). CDR1 and CDR2 (germline): SGHNT, YYREEE (reference sequence). Trimming stripped 2 bases from V and 2 bases from J, with 20 bases between. The CDR3 has 18 residues. CDR3 in amino acids: CASSFGRQGGSSKNIQYF. CDR3 nucleotides: TGTGCCAGCAGCTTTGGGCGGCAGGGGGGATCTTCCAAAAACATTCAGTACTTC.

The chain uses TRBV5-1 and TRBJ2-5; D gene uncertain. CDR1 SGHRS and CDR2 YFSETQ come from the germline V gene. V lost 5 bases, J lost 0 bases, and 5 bases lay in between. The CDR3 has 12 residues. The CDR3: CASSSYQETQYF. The CDR3, as DNA: TGCGCCAGCAGTTCGTACCAAGAGACCCAGTACTTC.

The genes are TRBV2 and TRBJ2-1; D is perhaps TRBD2 (5 bases). CDR1 is SNHLY, CDR2 FYNNEI, per germline. CDR3 length: 12 residues. The V end was cut by 6 bases, the J end by 9 bases, with 12 bases between. DNA for the CDR3: TGTGCCAGCAGCACTAGATCGACTGAGCAGTTCTTC. This encodes CASSTRSTEQFF.

The chain combines TRBV6-2 or TRBV6-3 with TRBJ2-3; 10 bases are shared with TRBD2. CDR3 length: 17 residues. Unmatched junction bases numbered 7, after V lost 2 bases and J lost 2 bases. The V gene's germline CDR1 is MNHEY and CDR2 SVGEGT. The CDR3, as DNA: TGTGCCAGCAGTTACCGGGGGACTAGCGTGATCACAGATACGCAGTATTTT. As protein: CASSYRGTSVITDTQYF.

The chain has TRBV11-3 and TRBJ1-6; no reliable D call. V lost 5 bases, J lost 0 bases, and 11 bases lay in between. The CDR3 extends over 16 amino acids. The germline gives CDR1 SGHNT, CDR2 YENEEA. DNA for the CDR3: TGTGCCAGCAGCGTCAGGACGGGCTCCTATAATTCACCCCTCCACTTT. Its translation is CASSVRTGSYNSPLHF.

J is TRBJ1-1 and V is TRBV10-1, with D unclear. From germline, CDR1 is WNHNN and CDR2 SYGVQD (reference sequence). The ends were cut back, 5 bases at V and 1 base at J, with 8 bases in the middle. The CDR3 is 13 amino acids. In nucleotides, the CDR3 is TGCGCCAGCAGTAAATTGGCGAACACTGAAGCTTTCTTT. Translated, it gives CASSKLANTEAFF.

This chain links TRBV3-1 (or the pseudogene TRBV3-2) with TRBJ2-6, with 9 bases identical to TRBD2. The CDR3 is 18 amino acids. V dropped 4 bases and J dropped 2; count of bases not matched to a gene: 9. In germline, CDR1 is LGHDT, CDR2 YNNKEL (reference sequence). The DNA of the CDR3 is TGTGCCAGCAGCCTCAATGGCCTAGCGGGAACTGGGGCCAACGTCCTGACTTTC. It encodes CASSLNGLAGTGANVLTF.

This clone was observed once. The chain has TRBV6-1 and TRBJ1-2, with D possibly being TRBD1 (5 bases). The CDR3 is made up of 14 amino acids. Trimming shortened V by 0 bases and J by 8 bases, and 13 bases separated the two germline ends. CDR1 is MNHNS and CDR2 is SASEGT in the germline V gene. CDR3 sequence (DNA): TGTGCCAGCAGTGAAGCGGGCAGGGCGTCCGGCTACACCTTC. Its protein is CASSEAGRASGYTF.

V gene TRBV28 combines with J gene TRBJ2-7; D may be TRBD1 or TRBD2 (5 bases each). This CDR3 is 13 amino acids long. Germline V gene sequence: CDR1 MDHEN, CDR2 SYDVKM. Trimming took off 2 bases at V and 10 bases at J, with 15 bases between the two ends. The CDR3 sequence: CASSLTGQARQYF. The CDR3 DNA sequence: TGTGCCAGCAGTTTAACGGGGCAGGCCCGTCAGTACTTC.

A few counts support this clone. Here the CDR3 DNA reads TGCGCCAGCAGCCAAGATCCTGGATCTGGCACCTACGAGCAGTACTTC. Residues: CASSQDPGSGTYEQYF. This chain connects TRBV4-1 to TRBJ2-7, with no clear D. The CDR3 totals 16 residues. V lost 0 bases to trimming and J lost 2 bases, with 14 bases between them. The germline CDR1 and CDR2 sequences are MGHRA and YSYEKL.

The chain uses TRBV15 and TRBJ1-3; D may be TRBD1 (6 bases). Germline CDR1 LNHNV, CDR2 YYDKDF (reference sequence). V was shortened by 0 bases and J by 4 bases, with 16 bases between the two germline ends. The CDR3 extends over 17 amino acids. CDR3 region: CATSRDVGGATGNTIYF. For the CDR3, the DNA is TGTGCCACCAGCAGAGACGTCGGGGGGGCTACCGGAAACACCATATATTTT.

The chain couples TRBV27 to TRBJ2-1; weak D call: TRBD2 (5 bases). Trimming pared 6 bases from V and 5 bases from J, leaving 11 bases between. CDR1 is MNHEY and CDR2 is SMNVEV in the germline V gene (reference sequence). The CDR3 covers 13 residues. CDR3: CASSLRLHNEQFF. CDR3 nucleotide sequence: TGTGCCAGCAGCCTCCGACTACACAATGAGCAGTTCTTC.

This clone was detected only a few times. This sequence joins TRBV11-2 and TRBJ1-2; D is undetermined. V was trimmed by 0 bases and J by 6 bases, leaving 14 bases between them. The CDR3 loop spans 15 amino acids. From germline, CDR1 is SGHAT and CDR2 FQNNGV. The CDR3 nucleotides are TGTGCCAGCAGCTTAGACCTCATTATCCAGGATGGCTACACCTTC. Amino acids: CASSLDLIIQDGYTF.

V usage is TRBV7-3 and J usage is TRBJ2-7; D gene unclear. The length of the CDR3 is 13 residues. Trimming removed 2 bases at V and 7 bases at J, with 12 bases between. Germline V gives CDR1 SGHTA, CDR2 FQGTGA. Written as DNA, the CDR3 is TGTGCCAGCAGCTTAGACGTGGGCCGGGAGCAGTACTTC. It yields the protein CASSLDVGREQYF.

The chain recombines TRBV19 with TRBJ2-1, with D perhaps TRBD2 (5 bases). CDR1 and CDR2 (germline): LNHDA, SQIVND (reference sequence). The V and J ends lost 6 bases and 0 bases respectively, with 18 bases between them. This CDR3 contains 17 residues. CDR3 bases: TGTGCCAGTAGAAACGACCCGAGCGGAAGCTCCTACAATGAGCAGTTCTTC. This codes for CASRNDPSGSSYNEQFF. The full variable domain, rest sourced from reference TRBV19 and TRBJ2-1, is DGGITQSPKYLFRKEGQNVTLSCEQNLNHDAMYWYRQDPGQGLRLIYYSQIVNDFQKGDIAEGYSVSREKKESFPLTVTSAQKNPTAFYLCASRNDPSGSSYNEQFFGPGTRLTVL.

In this sample, this clone turned up once. The V gene is TRBV4-1, the J gene TRBJ1-1, with 7 nucleotides matching TRBD1. Per the germline V gene, CDR1 is MGHRA and CDR2 is YSYEKL. CDR3 length equals 17 residues. Trimming at V came to 3 bases and at J to 4 bases, leaving 14 bases not matched to a gene. Here the CDR3 DNA reads TGCGCCAGCAGCCAGGGACGATACCGGCAGGGGGGCACTGAAGCTTTCTTT. Encoded protein: CASSQGRYRQGGTEAFF.

The genes are TRBV30 and TRBJ2-4; TRBD1 matches at 10 bases. Germline V gene lookup returns CDR1 GTSNPN and CDR2 SVGIG (reference sequence). The CDR3 has 15 amino acids. V gave up 3 bases and J gave up 1 base; unmatched junction bases: 3. CDR3: CAWSGGQGAKNIQYF. In nucleotides, the CDR3 is TGTGCCTGGAGCGGGGGACAGGGGGCCAAAAACATTCAGTACTTC. The whole variable domain, remainder taken from reference TRBV30 and TRBJ2-4, is SQTIHQWPATLVQPVGSPLSLECTVEGTSNPNLYWYRQAAGRGLQLLFYSVGIGQISSEVPQNLSASRPQDRQFILSSKKLLLSDSGFYLCAWSGGQGAKNIQYFGAGTRLSVL.

Regarding this clone: The germline gene is not matched at one end of the junction; a read error may be the cause. The V gene is TRBV16, the J gene TRBJ2-7; TRBD2 aligns across 9 bases. Germline values: CDR1 KGHSY, CDR2 FQNENV. This CDR3 comprises 15 residues. CDR3 region: CASSQSAGGSSEQYF. Here the CDR3 DNA reads TGTGCCAGCAGCCAATCGGCGGGGGGGTCCTCCGAGCAGTACTTC.

The gene calls are TRBV19 and TRBJ1-1; D may be TRBD1 (5 bases). CDR1 and CDR2 (germline): LNHDA, SQIVND (reference sequence). The CDR3 extends over 14 amino acids. V gave up 8 bases and J gave up 10 bases, with 23 bases separating them. The CDR3 spells CASSFVTDRLRAFF. The CDR3 DNA reads TGTGCCAGTTCCTTCGTTACCGACAGATTGAGAGCTTTCTTT.

This clone occurred once. The V gene is TRBV18, the J gene TRBJ2-7; TRBD2 matches 8 bases. Germline V gene sequence: CDR1 KGHSH, CDR2 LQKENI. The trim removed 1 base at V and 4 bases at J, leaving 6 bases unmatched. The CDR3 is 15 amino acids. CDR3 coding DNA: TGTGCCAGCTCACCACTGGTCGGGAGGGGATACGAGCAGTACTTC. It specifies CASSPLVGRGYEQYF.

The rearrangement joins TRBV11-3 to TRBJ1-2, with D maybe TRBD1 (5 bases). Germline CDR1 SGHNT, CDR2 YENEEA. The CDR3 runs to 14 residues. Trimming removed 7 bases from V and 7 bases from J, with 19 bases in between. The CDR3 DNA reads as TGTGCCAGCACCCTTCGAGAGAGCGGGGCTGGCTACACCTTC. Amino acid sequence: CASTLRESGAGYTF.

This clone was seen a few times. The rearrangement links TRBV19 to TRBJ2-7; a weak D match, TRBD1 (6 bases). The V end was cut by 3 bases, the J end by 3 bases, with 15 bases between. This CDR3 has 15 residues. The V gene's germline CDR1 is LNHDA and CDR2 SQIVND (reference sequence). CDR3 DNA sequence: TGTGCCAGTAGTATTGCTCCAGGGGAAGTCTACGAGCAGTACTTC. Protein sequence: CASSIAPGEVYEQYF. Together with reference TRBV19 and TRBJ2-7, the CDR3 gives the full variable domain: DGGITQSPKYLFRKEGQNVTLSCEQNLNHDAMYWYRQDPGQGLRLIYYSQIVNDFQKGDIAEGYSVSREKKESFPLTVTSAQKNPTAFYLCASSIAPGEVYEQYFGPGTRLTVT.